This T cell receptor beta chain was captured by sequencing in a study of cytomegalovirus exposure and HLA in healthy donors. V lost 10 bases and J lost 5; bases outside the gene matches: 12. The CDR3 sequence is 15 residues long. Germline CDR1 is MNHEY and CDR2 is SMNVEV (reference sequence). Primers for the PCR totalled 60 Vbeta and 13 Jbeta. Using immunoSEQ multiplex PCR, the repertoire was profiled, and TCRdb retains in-frame clones only, with some absent. The data contain roughly 100,000 clones, around four fifths of them singletons. The specimen sequenced was PBMCs. This receptor was obtained from a woman aged 40 to 50 in good health and CMV-seropositive. The J gene is TRBJ2-7, the V gene TRBV27; 12 nucleotides agree with TRBD1. The CDR3 loop is CATKTRDRGLHEQYF. Written as DNA, the CDR3 is TGTGCCACCAAGACCAGGGACAGGGGGCTTCACGAGCAGTACTTC.